Listed below are T cell receptor beta chains from one sample, sequenced in a study of blood T cells in healthy people across ages. From the 5' RACE reads, TCRdb called clonotypes with MiXCR, one entry per CDR3 protein. The data show about 1.5 million distinct CDR3 sequences, with roughly 43% seen just once and 4% held by the top ten. Input material: blood. The receptors shown here come from a woman between 18 and 30 years old in good health. Both conserved end residues are part of each CDR3. The order of the fields is J gene, clone size, D gene, V gene, CDR3 protein, CDR3 DNA. The D gene is left open where the match is weak. Size values are once, few and many counts, or a class for expanded clones, and some rows have none.

TRBJ2-7 | few | NA | TRBV27 | CASSSRGGRTYEQYF | TGTGCCAGCAGTTCTAGGGGGGGCAGAACCTACGAGCAGTACTTC
TRBJ2-1 | NA | NA | TRBV5-6 | CASSQDRYSSYNEQFF | TGTGCCAGCAGTCAAGACCGTTATAGCTCCTACAATGAGCAGTTCTTC
TRBJ2-3 | few | NA | TRBV12-3/TRBV12-4 | CASGFADTQYF | TGTGCCAGCGGATTTGCAGATACGCAGTATTTT
TRBJ2-1 | NA | TRBD1 | TRBV7-2 | CASSFGTGGPEGFF | TGTGCCAGCAGCTTCGGGACAGGGGGACCCGAAGGGTTCTTC
TRBJ2-1 | few | NA | TRBV6-2/TRBV6-3 | CASSYPIAFDEQFF | TGTGCCAGCAGTTACCCGATAGCTTTCGATGAGCAGTTCTTC
TRBJ2-3 | many | NA | TRBV20-1 | CSAPPSRGGQDTQYF | TGCAGTGCCCCCCCCAGCCGGGGAGGTCAAGATACGCAGTATTTT
TRBJ2-7 | few | NA | TRBV5-6 | CASSSASETYEQYF | TGTGCCAGCAGCAGCGCGAGTGAGACCTACGAGCAGTACTTC
TRBJ1-4 | few | TRBD1 | TRBV4-3 | CASSLRDRTTNEKLFF | TGCGCCAGCAGCCTCCGGGACAGAACAACTAATGAAAAACTGTTTTTT
TRBJ1-2 | few | TRBD1 | TRBV6-2/TRBV6-3 | CASSYTGQGPYGYTF | TGTGCCAGCAGTTACACGGGACAGGGACCCTATGGCTACACCTTC
TRBJ2-5 | NA | TRBD2 | TRBV20-1 | CSAVSTSGGYNEQYF | TGCAGTGCAGTCTCGACTAGCGGGGGATACAATGAGCAGTACTTC
TRBJ2-2 | NA | TRBD1 | TRBV18 | CASSPPTGKSTGELFF | TGTGCCAGCTCACCACCGACAGGGAAGAGCACCGGGGAGCTGTTTTTT
TRBJ1-6 | NA | NA | TRBV7-8 | CASSLEADYNSPLHF | TGTGCCAGCAGCTTAGAGGCGGACTATAATTCACCCCTCCACTTT
TRBJ2-6 | few | NA | TRBV24-1 | CATSHRAGANVLTF | TGTGCCACCAGTCACCGGGCCGGGGCCAACGTCCTGACTTTC
TRBJ2-3 | NA | NA | TRBV5-1 | CASSFRTSSDTQYF | TGCGCCAGCAGCTTTAGGACCTCCTCAGATACGCAGTATTTT
TRBJ1-1 | NA | NA | TRBV20-1 | CSAIRGDLRSTEAFF | TGCAGTGCCATAAGAGGGGATCTGAGGTCCACTGAAGCTTTCTTT
TRBJ1-1 | NA | TRBD1 | TRBV15 | CATTWTGTPNTEAFF | TGTGCCACCACCTGGACAGGGACTCCGAACACTGAAGCTTTCTTT
TRBJ1-2 | few | TRBD1 | TRBV20-1 | CSANGQGNYGYTF | TGCAGTGCTAACGGACAGGGAAACTATGGCTACACCTTC
TRBJ2-3 | few | NA | TRBV29-1 | CSVGVRARGITQYF | TGCAGCGTTGGAGTCAGGGCTCGAGGGATTACGCAGTATTTT
TRBJ2-4 | few | NA | TRBV20-1 | CSASGNTAKNIQYF | TGCAGTGCTTCCGGGAACACTGCCAAAAACATTCAGTACTTC
TRBJ2-1 | many | NA | TRBV19 | CASSISSYNEQFF | TGTGCCAGTAGTATCAGCTCCTACAATGAGCAGTTCTTC
TRBJ2-1 | once | TRBD2 | TRBV6-2/TRBV6-3 | CASRRPGLAIYEQFF | TGTGCCAGCAGACGTCCGGGACTAGCAATCTACGAGCAGTTCTTC
TRBJ2-1 | NA | TRBD2 | TRBV28 | CASSVGAGDHNEQFF | TGTGCCAGCAGCGTAGGGGCGGGAGACCACAATGAGCAGTTCTTC
TRBJ2-1 | NA | NA | TRBV7-3 | CASSLSSSPRGEQFF | TGTGCCAGCAGCTTATCGTCTAGCCCCAGAGGTGAGCAGTTCTTC
TRBJ1-1 | NA | NA | TRBV18 | CASTGTTDTEAFF | TGTGCCAGCACGGGCACCACGGACACTGAAGCTTTCTTT
TRBJ1-1 | NA | NA | TRBV27 | CASSLGGLGGEAFF | TGTGCCAGCAGTTTGGGGGGGTTAGGGGGAGAAGCTTTCTTT
TRBJ1-2 | few | TRBD1 | TRBV12-3/TRBV12-4 | CASSGQGGDVPNYGYTF | TGTGCCAGCAGTGGACAGGGCGGAGATGTTCCCAACTATGGCTACACCTTC